The clone carrying this T cell receptor (beta chain) was found once. Construction of the TCR beta libraries employed iRepertoire HTBI primers in conjunction with Arm-PCR of CDR3 regions. Each CDR3 protein is one row after TCRdb ran MiXCR on the multiplex PCR reads. The data contain around 400,000 distinct CDR3 sequences, around 20% of them seen just once; the ten biggest clones take up 14%. The sample originates from a study of regulatory T cells in long-lasting Graves disease. The V gene lost 1 base and the J gene lost 10 bases, with 13 bases spanning the gap. Germline V CDR1 and CDR2: SEHNR, FQNEAQ (reference sequence). There are 13 residues in the CDR3. Regarding time point: persistent/refractory GD, antithyroid drugs over 5 years with positive TRAb. Construction of the TCR library relied on RNA isolated from PBMCs.

J is TRBJ1-1 and V is TRBV7-9; D is possibly TRBD1 (5 bases). The sample here was peripheral blood mononuclear cells (PBMCs), taken when the disease was refractory, from a patient treated with antithyroid drugs. The receptor comes from a female donor with Graves disease. CDR3 in amino acids: CASSLGPGGTAFF. Here the CDR3 DNA reads TGTGCCAGCAGCTTAGGGCCGGGGGGGACAGCTTTCTTT.